Below, 6 T cell receptor beta chains from the same sample are listed, as sequenced in a study of PD-L1 blockade in urothelial cancer. Assay: immunoSEQ multiplex PCR; the TCRdb copy retains only in-frame clones and omits some. The sample gives about 73,000 clones, around 90% of which show up once; approximately 3.2% is in the top ten. This specimen consisted of PBMCs, obtained around atezolizumab (anti-PD-L1) treatment. The receptors derive from a man aged 60 to 69 with urothelial cancer.

This clone was observed a single time. The chain uses TRBV6-5 and TRBJ2-2; the match to TRBD1 covers 10 bases. Trimming took 2 bases from V and 4 from J; bases not matched to a gene: 4. The CDR3 sequence is 16 residues long. From germline, CDR1 is MNHEY and CDR2 SVGAGI. The CDR3 loop is CASSYPTGGGTGELFF. As DNA, the CDR3 is TGTGCCAGCAGTTACCCGACAGGGGGCGGCACCGGGGAGCTGTTTTTT.

This chain connects TRBV2 to TRBJ1-2; no clear D gene. This CDR3 contains 12 residues. V was pared by 3 bases and J by 2 bases, with 4 bases between. Germline V CDR1 and CDR2: SNHLY, FYNNEI. This chain's CDR3 is CASSDQNYGYTF. CDR3 bases: TGTGCCAGCAGTGATCAGAACTATGGCTACACCTTC. Filled out from reference TRBV2 and TRBJ1-2, the complete variable domain reads EPEVTQTPSHQVTQMGQEVILRCVPISNHLYFYWYRQILGQKVEFLVSFYNNEISEKSEIFDDQFSVERPDGSNFTLKIRSTKLEDSAMYFCASSDQNYGYTFGSGTRLTVV.

The chain has TRBV6-5 and TRBJ1-3; D is unclear. Germline assignment: CDR1 MNHEY and CDR2 SVGAGI. The V end lost 7 bases, the J end lost 4 bases, and 17 bases lay between the germline ends. The CDR3 spans 15 residues. CDR3 nucleotide sequence: TGTGCCAGCACCAAATTTACCCGGTCGGGAAACACCATATATTTT. Protein: CASTKFTRSGNTIYF.

This sequence joins TRBV28 and TRBJ1-2; D uncertain. In germline, CDR1 is MDHEN, CDR2 SYDVKM. This CDR3 spans 11 amino acids. Deletions cut 6 bases from V and 10 bases from J, with 12 bases between. The CDR3 reads CASRSGIFYTF. In DNA form, the CDR3 reads TGTGCCAGCAGATCCGGGATCTTCTACACCTTC.

The V gene is TRBV28, the J gene TRBJ1-1; maybe TRBD1 (6 bases). The length of the CDR3 is 13 residues. Germline values: CDR1 MDHEN, CDR2 SYDVKM. V was pared by 6 bases and J by 5 bases, with 13 bases between. The CDR3 is CASRLERGTEAFF. CDR3 in DNA: TGTGCCAGCAGACTTGAAAGGGGGACTGAAGCTTTCTTT.

In DNA form, the CDR3 reads TGTGCCAGCAGTTTTCTAGGAGAGACAGATACGCAGTATTTT. Translating it yields CASSFLGETDTQYF. This rearrangement joins TRBV27 to TRBJ2-3; D is unresolved. This CDR3 comprises 14 residues. Germline CDR1 is MNHEY and CDR2 is SMNVEV (reference sequence). The ends were cut back, 3 bases at V and 3 bases at J, with 10 bases in the middle.